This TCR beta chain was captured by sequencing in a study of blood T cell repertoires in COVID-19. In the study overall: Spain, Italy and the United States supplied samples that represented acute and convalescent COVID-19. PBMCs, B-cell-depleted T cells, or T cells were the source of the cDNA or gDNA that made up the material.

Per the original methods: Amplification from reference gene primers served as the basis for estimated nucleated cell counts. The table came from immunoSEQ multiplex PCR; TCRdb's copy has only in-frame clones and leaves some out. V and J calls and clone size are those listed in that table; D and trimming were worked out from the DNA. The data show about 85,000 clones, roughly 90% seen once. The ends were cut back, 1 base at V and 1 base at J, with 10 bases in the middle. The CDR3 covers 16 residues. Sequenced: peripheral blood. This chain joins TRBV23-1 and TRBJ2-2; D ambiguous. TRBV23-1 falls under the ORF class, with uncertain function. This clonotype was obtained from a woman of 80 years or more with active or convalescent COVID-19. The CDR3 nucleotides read TGCGCCAGCAGTCAATTGGGTACAGAGAACACCGGGGAGCTGTTTTTT. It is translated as CASSQLGTENTGELFF.